One sample yielded the 8 T cell receptor beta chains listed below, sequenced in a study of blood T cell repertoires in COVID-19. Method: immunoSEQ multiplex PCR; TCRdb's copy keeps in-frame clones and lacks some. The table lists about 280,000 clones, roughly 86% of them singletons. Sequencing was carried out using peripheral blood. The source of these receptors is a middle-aged man with active or convalescent COVID-19.

This clone was seen once. The chain is built from TRBV25-1 and TRBJ1-1; weak D call: TRBD1 (5 bases). Germline loops: CDR1 MGHDK, CDR2 SYGVNS. The ends were cut back, 1 base at V and 6 bases at J, with 9 bases in the middle. There are 13 residues in the CDR3. Written as DNA, the CDR3 is TGTGCCAGCAGTGAATTGACGGGGGCTGAAGCTTTCTTT. Its translation is CASSELTGAEAFF.

The chain recombines TRBV2 with TRBJ1-6; D unresolved. In germline, CDR1 is SNHLY, CDR2 FYNNEI. The CDR3 consists of 13 residues. V was shortened by 6 bases and J by 9 bases, with 12 bases between the two germline ends. The CDR3 DNA sequence: TGTGCCAGCAGAGTACAAGAATTTTCACCCCTCCACTTT. Amino acids: CASRVQEFSPLHF.

This clone was observed a few times. V is TRBV19 and J is TRBJ1-2; 12 bases line up with TRBD1. V gave up 6 bases and J gave up 3 bases; unmatched junction bases: 8. This CDR3 comprises 16 residues. CDR1 is LNHDA and CDR2 is SQIVND in the germline V gene (reference sequence). The CDR3, as DNA: TGTGCCAGTAGCCGGGACAGGGGGCCCTGGGACTATGGCTACACCTTC. As protein: CASSRDRGPWDYGYTF.

The chain carries TRBV28 and TRBJ2-7, with TRBD1 identical over 10 bases. V gave up 3 bases and J gave up 1 base; unmatched junction bases: 3. This CDR3 is built from 15 residues. Germline V gene data show CDR1 as MDHEN and CDR2 as SYDVKM. The CDR3 DNA sequence: TGTGCCAGCAGTTTCGGACAGGGGGGTTCCTACGAGCAGTACTTC. Its protein product is CASSFGQGGSYEQYF. Using reference TRBV28 and TRBJ2-7 for the parts outside the CDR3, the full variable domain is DVKVTQSSRYLVKRTGEKVFLECVQDMDHENMFWYRQDPGLGLRLIYFSYDVKMKEKGDIPEGYSVSREKKERFSLILESASTNQTSMYLCASSFGQGGSYEQYFGPGTRLTVT.

J is TRBJ1-1 and V is TRBV11-2; 9 positions agree with TRBD1. The CDR3 consists of 16 residues. Germline V CDR1 and CDR2: SGHAT, FQNNGV. J was trimmed by 5 bases and V by 3 bases; bases with no gene match: 10. The CDR3 region is CASSLIPGQGWTEAFF. The CDR3, as DNA: TGTGCCAGCAGCTTGATTCCGGGACAGGGTTGGACTGAAGCTTTCTTT.

V and J are TRBV7-9 and TRBJ2-1; possibly TRBD2 for D (5 bases). V was clipped by 9 bases and J by 1 base, with 13 bases between them. The CDR3 is 14 residues long. CDR1 SEHNR and CDR2 FQNEAQ come from the germline V gene (reference sequence). For the CDR3, the DNA is TGTGCCAGTCTTACCCGGGGTTCCTACAATGAGCAGTTCTTC. It codes for CASLTRGSYNEQFF.

CDR3 DNA: TGTGCCAGCAGTATGGCAGGGGGGAAAGCTTTCTTT. It encodes CASSMAGGKAFF. V usage is TRBV2 and J usage is TRBJ1-1, with TRBD1 matching 7 bases. Germline V CDR1 and CDR2: SNHLY, FYNNEI. CDR3 length equals 12 residues. Trimming at V came to 5 bases and at J to 9 bases, leaving 6 bases not matched to a gene.

The genes are TRBV4-1 and TRBJ2-7, with 16 bases that match TRBD2. The CDR3 loop spans 20 amino acids. Germline V CDR1 and CDR2: MGHRA, YSYEKL. V was pared by 1 base and J by 0 bases, with 9 bases of the junction left unmatched. In nucleotides, the CDR3 is TGCGCCAGCAGCCAAGTAGCGGGACTAGCGGGGGGGGTTGGCTCCTACGAGCAGTACTTC. Amino acid sequence: CASSQVAGLAGGVGSYEQYF.